This TCR beta chain stems from a study of cytomegalovirus exposure and HLA in healthy donors. V dropped 5 bases and J dropped 8 bases, with 7 bases sitting between them. The CDR3 extends over 11 amino acids. Germline V gene lookup returns CDR1 MNHEY and CDR2 SMNVEV (reference sequence). In its sample, this clone was seen a few times. With 60 Vbeta and 13 Jbeta primers, the PCR was carried out. Assay: immunoSEQ multiplex PCR; the TCRdb copy retains only in-frame clones and omits some. The data contain some 140,000 clones, approximately 79% of them singletons. Sequenced: PBMCs. The V call is TRBV27, the J call TRBJ2-1; D not resolved. The sequence came from a man younger than 35 in good health and CMV-seronegative. The CDR3 coding sequence is TGTGCCAGCAGTCCCGGTCATGAGCAGTTCTTC. This encodes CASSPGHEQFF.